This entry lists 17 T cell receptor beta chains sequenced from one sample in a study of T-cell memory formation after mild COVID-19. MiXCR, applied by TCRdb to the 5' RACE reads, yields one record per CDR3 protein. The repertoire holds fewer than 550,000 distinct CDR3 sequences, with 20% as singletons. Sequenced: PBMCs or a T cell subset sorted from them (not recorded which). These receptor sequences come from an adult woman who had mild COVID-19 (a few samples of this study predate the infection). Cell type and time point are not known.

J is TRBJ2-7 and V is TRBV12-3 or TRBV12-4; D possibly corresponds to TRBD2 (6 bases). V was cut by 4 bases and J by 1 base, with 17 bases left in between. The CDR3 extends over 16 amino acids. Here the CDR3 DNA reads TGTGCCAGCAGTTCGAATGAGGGAGGTACATCCTACGAGCAGTACTTC. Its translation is CASSSNEGGTSYEQYF.

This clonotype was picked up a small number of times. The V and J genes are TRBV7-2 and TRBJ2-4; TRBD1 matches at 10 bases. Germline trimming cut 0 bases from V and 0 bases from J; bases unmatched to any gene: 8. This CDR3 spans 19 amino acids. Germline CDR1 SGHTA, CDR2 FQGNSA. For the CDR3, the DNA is TGTGCCAGCAGCTTAGCGGGTCCGGGACAGGGGCTAGCCAAAAACATTCAGTACTTC. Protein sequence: CASSLAGPGQGLAKNIQYF.

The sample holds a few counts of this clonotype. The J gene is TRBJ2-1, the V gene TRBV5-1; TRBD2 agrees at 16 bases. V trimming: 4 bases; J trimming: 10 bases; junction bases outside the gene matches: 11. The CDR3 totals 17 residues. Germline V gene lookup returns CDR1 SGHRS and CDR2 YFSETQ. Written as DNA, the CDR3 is TGCGCCAGCAGCCTTGGGACTAGCGGGGGGGCAGGGCGAGAGCAGTTCTTC. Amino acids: CASSLGTSGGAGREQFF.

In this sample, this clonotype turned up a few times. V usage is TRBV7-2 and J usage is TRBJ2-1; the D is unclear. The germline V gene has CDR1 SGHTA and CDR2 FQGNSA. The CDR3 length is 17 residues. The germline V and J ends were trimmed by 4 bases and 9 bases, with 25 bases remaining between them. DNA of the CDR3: TGTGCCAGCAGCTCTCCGCCCAGTGAGTTCCAAAACAGTGAGCAGTTCTTC. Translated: CASSSPPSEFQNSEQFF.

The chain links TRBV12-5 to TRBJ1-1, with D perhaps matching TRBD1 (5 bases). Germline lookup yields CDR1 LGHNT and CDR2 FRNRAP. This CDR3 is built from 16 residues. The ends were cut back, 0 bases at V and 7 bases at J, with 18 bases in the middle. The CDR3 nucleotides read TGTGCTAGTGGTTTGGTACTCAATAGGGGACGCGGTGAAGCTTTCTTT. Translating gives CASGLVLNRGRGEAFF.

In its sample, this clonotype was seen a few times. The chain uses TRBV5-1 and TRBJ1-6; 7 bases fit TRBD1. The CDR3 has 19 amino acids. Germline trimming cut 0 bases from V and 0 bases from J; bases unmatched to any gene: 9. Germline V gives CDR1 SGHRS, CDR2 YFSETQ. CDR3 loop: CASSLDRATGNSYNSPLHF. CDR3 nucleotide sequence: TGCGCCAGCAGCTTGGATCGAGCGACAGGGAACTCCTATAATTCACCCCTCCACTTT.

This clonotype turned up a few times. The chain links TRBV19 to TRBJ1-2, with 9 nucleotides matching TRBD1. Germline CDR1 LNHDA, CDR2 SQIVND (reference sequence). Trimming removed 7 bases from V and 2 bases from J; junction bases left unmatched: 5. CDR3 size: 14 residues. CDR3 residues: CASNLDRGNYGYTF. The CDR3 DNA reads TGTGCCAGTAACCTGGACAGGGGAAACTATGGCTACACCTTC.

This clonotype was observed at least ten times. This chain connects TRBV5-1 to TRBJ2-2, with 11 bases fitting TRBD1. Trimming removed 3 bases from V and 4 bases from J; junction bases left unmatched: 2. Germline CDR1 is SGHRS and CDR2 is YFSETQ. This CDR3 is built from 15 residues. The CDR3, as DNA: TGCGCCAGCAGCTGGACAGGGGGCAGCACCGGGGAGCTGTTTTTT. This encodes CASSWTGGSTGELFF.

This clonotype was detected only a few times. The CDR3 DNA sequence: TGTGCCAGCAGTGAACTTGAAGGGGGGCAAGAGACCCAGTACTTC. Its protein is CASSELEGGQETQYF. The chain recombines TRBV6-1 with TRBJ2-5, with D perhaps TRBD1 or TRBD2 (6 bases each). The length of the CDR3 is 15 residues. V dropped 2 bases and J dropped 2 bases, with 12 bases sitting between them. The germline CDR1 and CDR2 sequences are MNHNS and SASEGT.

The CDR3 loop reads CATSDPGTDTQYF. The CDR3 nucleotides are TGTGCCACCAGTGATCCCGGAACAGATACGCAGTATTTT. V and J are TRBV24-1 and TRBJ2-3; D is ambiguous. The ends were cut back, 3 bases at V and 3 bases at J, with 6 bases in the middle. CDR1 and CDR2 from the germline V gene are KGHDR and SFDVKD. The CDR3 extends over 13 amino acids.

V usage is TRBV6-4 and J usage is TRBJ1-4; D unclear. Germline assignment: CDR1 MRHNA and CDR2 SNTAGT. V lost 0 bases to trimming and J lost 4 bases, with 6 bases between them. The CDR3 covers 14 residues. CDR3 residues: CASSDSNLNEKLFF. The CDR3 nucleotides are TGTGCCAGCAGTGACTCGAACCTTAATGAAAAACTGTTTTTT.

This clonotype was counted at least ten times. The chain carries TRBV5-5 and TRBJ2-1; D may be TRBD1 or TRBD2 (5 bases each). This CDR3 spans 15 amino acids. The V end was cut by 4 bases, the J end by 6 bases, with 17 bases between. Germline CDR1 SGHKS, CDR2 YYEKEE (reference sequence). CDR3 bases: TGTGCCAGCAGCCCTCAGGGAGTCCAGGGCAATGAGCAGTTCTTC. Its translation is CASSPQGVQGNEQFF.

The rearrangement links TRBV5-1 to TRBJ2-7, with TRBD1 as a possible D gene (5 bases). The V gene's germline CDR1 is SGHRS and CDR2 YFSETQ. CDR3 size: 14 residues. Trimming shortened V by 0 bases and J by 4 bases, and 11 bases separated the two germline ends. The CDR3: CASSLEGAVYEQYF. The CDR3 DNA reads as TGCGCCAGCAGCTTGGAAGGGGCAGTTTACGAGCAGTACTTC.

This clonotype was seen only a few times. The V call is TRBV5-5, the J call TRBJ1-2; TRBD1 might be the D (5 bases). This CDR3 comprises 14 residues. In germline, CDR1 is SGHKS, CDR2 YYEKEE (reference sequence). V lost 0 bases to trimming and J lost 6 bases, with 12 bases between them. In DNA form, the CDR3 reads TGTGCCAGCAGCTTGGGGCAGGGCGGGGATGGCTACACCTTC. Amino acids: CASSLGQGGDGYTF.

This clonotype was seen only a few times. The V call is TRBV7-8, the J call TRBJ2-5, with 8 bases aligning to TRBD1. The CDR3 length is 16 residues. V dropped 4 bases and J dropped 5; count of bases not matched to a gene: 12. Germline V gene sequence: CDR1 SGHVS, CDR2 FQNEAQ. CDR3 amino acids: CASSWGARTGWETQYF. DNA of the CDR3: TGTGCCAGCAGCTGGGGGGCACGGACAGGGTGGGAGACCCAGTACTTC. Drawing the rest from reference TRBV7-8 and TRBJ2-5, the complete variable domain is GAGVSQSPRYKVAKRGQDVALRCDPISGHVSLFWYQQALGQGPEFLTYFQNEAQLDKSGLPSDRFFAERPEGSVSTLKIQRTQQEDSAVYLCASSWGARTGWETQYFGPGTRLLVL.

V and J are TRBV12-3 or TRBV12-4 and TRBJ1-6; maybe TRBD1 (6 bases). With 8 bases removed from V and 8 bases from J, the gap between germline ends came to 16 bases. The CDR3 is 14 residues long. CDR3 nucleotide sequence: TGTGCCAGCCTGGCGGGGGGGGCCTATTCACCCCTCCACTTT. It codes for CASLAGGAYSPLHF.

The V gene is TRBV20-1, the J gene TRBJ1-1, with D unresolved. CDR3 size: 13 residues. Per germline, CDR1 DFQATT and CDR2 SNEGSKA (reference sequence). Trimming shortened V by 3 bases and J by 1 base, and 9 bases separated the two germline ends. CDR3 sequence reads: CSASDDANTEAFF. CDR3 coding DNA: TGCAGTGCTAGTGATGATGCGAACACTGAAGCTTTCTTT.